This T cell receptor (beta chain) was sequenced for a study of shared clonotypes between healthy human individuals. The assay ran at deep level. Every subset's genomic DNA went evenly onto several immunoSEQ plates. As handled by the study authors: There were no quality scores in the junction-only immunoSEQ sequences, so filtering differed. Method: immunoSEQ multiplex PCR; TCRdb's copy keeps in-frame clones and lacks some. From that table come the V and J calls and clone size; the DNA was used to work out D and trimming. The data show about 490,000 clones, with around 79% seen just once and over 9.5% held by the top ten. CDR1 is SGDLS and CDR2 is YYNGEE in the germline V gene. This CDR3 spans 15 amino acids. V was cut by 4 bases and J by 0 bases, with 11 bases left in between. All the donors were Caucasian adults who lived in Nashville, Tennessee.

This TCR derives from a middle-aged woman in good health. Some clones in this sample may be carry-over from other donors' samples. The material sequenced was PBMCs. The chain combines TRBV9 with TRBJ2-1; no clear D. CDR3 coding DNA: TGTGCCAGCAGCCCCCGGACGGACTCCTACAATGAGCAGTTCTTC. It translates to CASSPRTDSYNEQFF.